This T cell receptor (beta chain) was retrieved from a study of cytomegalovirus exposure and HLA in healthy donors. Study summary: Assignment to the Caucasian-associated ancestry cluster applied to around four fifths of the roughly 420 genotyped donors. The study, taken as a whole, reports: Presence/absence analyses assumed roughly uniform sequencing depth across donors.

This clone was found a few times. Antigen unknown. The PCR used 60 Vbeta and 13 Jbeta primers. The repertoire was sequenced with immunoSEQ multiplex PCR; TCRdb's copy has only in-frame clones and lacks some. The sample yields 90,000 to 140,000 clones, approximately 12% seen once. This receptor was identified in a man in his forties or fifties in good health and CMV-seropositive. The sequencing input was PBMCs.

CDR3 DNA: TGTGCCAGCAGCCGCAGGGGAACAGATACGCAGTATTTT. Translation gives CASSRRGTDTQYF. The chain is built from TRBV6-5 and TRBJ2-3; tentatively, D is TRBD1 (6 bases). The CDR3 totals 13 residues. Germline-derived CDR1 and CDR2 are MNHEY and SVGAGI. The V and J ends lost 6 bases and 3 bases respectively, with 10 bases between them.